A selection of T cell receptor beta chains follows, all from one sample in a study of blood T cell repertoires in COVID-19. The assay was immunoSEQ multiplex PCR, and TCRdb's table has in-frame clones only and misses some. The table has 310,000 or so clones, 65% to 90% seen once. Sequencing was done on a sample of PBMCs or T cells enriched from blood (not recorded which). The source of these receptors is a woman in her late teens or twenties who had recovered from COVID-19. Each CDR3 is given with its conserved first and last residue. The D gene is left open where the match is weak. Not all rows give a size; the values are once, few, many and, for expanded clones, a class.

J gene | D gene | clone size | V gene | CDR3 DNA | CDR3 protein
TRBJ1-5 | . | . | TRBV11-1 | TGTGCCAGCAGCTTAGGACCAGGACAGCCCCAGCATTTT | CASSLGPGQPQHF
TRBJ2-1 | . | . | TRBV20-1 | TGCAGTGCTAGAGGACCCAGGGGGCAGTTCTTC | CSARGPRGQFF
TRBJ2-2 | TRBD2 | . | TRBV4-2 | TGTGCCAGCAGCCAAGATATCGGGACTAGCGGGAGGGGTGGCACCGGGGAGCTGTTTTTT | CASSQDIGTSGRGGTGELFF
TRBJ2-7 | TRBD1 | . | TRBV29-1 | TGCAGCGTTGAAGGGGGACAGGGAGCGGACGAGCAGTACTTC | CSVEGGQGADEQYF
TRBJ1-2 | TRBD1 | . | TRBV11-2 | TGTGCCAGCAGGTTAGCATGGGACAGTGTTAACTATGGCTACACCTTC | CASRLAWDSVNYGYTF
TRBJ2-7 | TRBD1 | . | TRBV3-1/TRBV3-2 | TGTGCCAGCAGCCAAGGACAGGGATGGGGTTCCTACGAGCAGTACTTC | CASSQGQGWGSYEQYF
TRBJ2-7 | TRBD1 | . | TRBV27 | TGTGCCAGCGGGCGGACAGGGGCCTACGAGCAGTACTTC | CASGRTGAYEQYF
TRBJ2-1 | TRBD2 | . | TRBV5-4 | TGTGCCAGCAGCTCCAGGGGGGCGGGAGGGCCCTACAATGAGCAGTTCTTC | CASSSRGAGGPYNEQFF
TRBJ1-2 | . | . | TRBV29-1 | TGCAGCGTTGGGGCAGTCGAAAACGGCTACACCTTC | CSVGAVENGYTF
TRBJ1-1 | . | . | TRBV4-1 | TGCGCCAGCAGCCATGGGCCGGGGGGGAACACTGAAGCTTTCTTT | CASSHGPGGNTEAFF
TRBJ1-5 | . | . | TRBV19 | TGTGCCAGTAGTATAGAACCAGGGCATCAGCCCCAGCATTTT | CASSIEPGHQPQHF
TRBJ2-1 | TRBD1 | . | TRBV6-5 | TGTGCCAGCAGTTACCCGGGACAGGGAGGTGAGCAGTTCTTC | CASSYPGQGGEQFF
TRBJ1-5 | TRBD1 | . | TRBV19 | TGTGCCAGTAGTACCCTACAGGGGGGTCAGCCCCAGCATTTT | CASSTLQGGQPQHF
TRBJ1-5 | . | . | TRBV27 | TGTGCCAGCAGTACAAGGGGTCCCAATCAGCCCCAGCATTTT | CASSTRGPNQPQHF
TRBJ1-5 | . | . | TRBV7-9 | TGTGCCAGCAGCTTACTCTCCGGGCCCCAGCATTTT | CASSLLSGPQHF
TRBJ2-7 | . | . | TRBV6-5 | TGTGCCAGCAGTTACTCGAGGGGGGGGAGGGCCTACGAGCAGTACTTC | CASSYSRGGRAYEQYF
TRBJ1-2 | TRBD1 | . | TRBV5-6 | TGTGCCAGCAGGGATCCAGGGGGCTCTAACTATGGCTACACCTTC | CASRDPGGSNYGYTF
TRBJ2-5 | . | . | TRBV4-1 | TGCGCCAGCAGCCAAGGCCCATCGCGGGAGACCCAGTACTTC | CASSQGPSRETQYF
TRBJ2-3 | . | once | TRBV18 | TGTGCCAGCTCACCAGAAAGGGGCAGGTTCCACTCAGCAGATACGCAGTATTTT | CASSPERGRFHSADTQYF
TRBJ1-1 | . | . | TRBV5-1 | TGCGCCAGCAGCTTGGTGGCAGGGGACGCCACTGAAGCTTTCTTT | CASSLVAGDATEAFF
TRBJ2-1 | . | once | TRBV28 | TGTGCCAGCAGCCGTTACAATGAGCAGTTCTTC | CASSRYNEQFF
TRBJ2-7 | . | few | TRBV5-8 | TGTGCCAGCACCCACTCCCTCGGCGAGCAGTACTTC | CASTHSLGEQYF
TRBJ1-6 | . | . | TRBV6-1 | TGTGCCAGCAGTGAAGCGTCCGGCGGGGGATGGCGGACACCCCTCCACTTT | CASSEASGGGWRTPLHF
TRBJ2-7 | TRBD2 | . | TRBV9 | TGTGCCAGCAGCGTTGCGGCGGGAGAGAGGTACGAGCAGTACTTC | CASSVAAGERYEQYF
TRBJ1-1 | . | . | TRBV5-1 | TGCGCCAGCAGAACAGGGACGGAGAACACTGAAGCTTTCTTT | CASRTGTENTEAFF
TRBJ1-4 | . | . | TRBV10-3 | TGTGCCATCAGTCCTCAGGGTGAAGGTGAAAAACTGTTTTTT | CAISPQGEGEKLFF
TRBJ1-2 | TRBD1 | . | TRBV18 | TGTGCCAGCTCACCGATACGAGACCCAGGGGGACATGGCTACACCTTC | CASSPIRDPGGHGYTF
TRBJ2-2 | TRBD2 | . | TRBV5-6 | TGTGCCAGCAGCCTAGCGGGAGGAAACACCGGGGAGCTGTTTTTT | CASSLAGGNTGELFF
TRBJ2-3 | . | . | TRBV11-2 | TGTGCCAGCAGGCAACTAGGTTTAAGCACAGATACGCAGTATTTT | CASRQLGLSTDTQYF
TRBJ2-1 | TRBD2 | . | TRBV7-6 | TGTGCCAGCAGCTATTTGGGCCATAGCGGGAGGGCGGGCAATGAGCAGTTCTTC | CASSYLGHSGRAGNEQFF
TRBJ1-2 | . | . | TRBV6-5 | TGTGCCAGCAGTTGGATCGGTCAGGGCTTCTACACCTTC | CASSWIGQGFYTF
TRBJ2-1 | TRBD2 | . | TRBV3-1/TRBV3-2 | TGTGCCAGCAGCCGCACACTAGCGGGGAGATACAATGAGCAGTTCTTC | CASSRTLAGRYNEQFF
TRBJ1-3 | . | . | TRBV2 | TGTGCCAGCAGCCCGGGGAGCTCTGGAAACACCATATATTTT | CASSPGSSGNTIYF
TRBJ1-6 | TRBD1 | . | TRBV28 | TGTGCCAGCAGCCCCCAACAGGGGGTGGTCTATAATTCACCCCTCCACTTT | CASSPQQGVVYNSPLHF
TRBJ1-1 | . | . | TRBV18 | TGTGCCAGCTCACCACGGGAGGGAATGAACACTGAAGCTTTCTTT | CASSPREGMNTEAFF
TRBJ1-4 | . | . | TRBV6-5 | TGTGCCAGCAATCTGGGCAGGGGTAATGAAAAACTGTTTTTT | CASNLGRGNEKLFF
TRBJ1-1 | . | . | TRBV15 | TGTGCCACCAGCAGAGATCCTCTTAGTGGAGGAAACACTGAAGCTTTCTTT | CATSRDPLSGGNTEAFF
TRBJ1-3 | . | . | TRBV12-3/TRBV12-4 | TGTGCCAGCAGTTCGGAGGGCGGAAACACCATATATTTT | CASSSEGGNTIYF
TRBJ2-1 | . | . | TRBV4-2 | TGTGCCAGCAGAACCTCAGACAATGAGCAGTTCTTC | CASRTSDNEQFF
TRBJ1-5 | TRBD1 | . | TRBV20-1 | TGCAGTGCTAGTAAGGGACAGAATAGCAATCAGCCCCAGCATTTT | CSASKGQNSNQPQHF
TRBJ2-6 | . | . | TRBV5-5 | TGTGCCAGCAGCTCTAACTCTGGGGCCAACGTCCTGACTTTC | CASSSNSGANVLTF
TRBJ2-1 | TRBD1 | . | TRBV10-2 | TGCGCCAGCAACCGGGACAGAAGGGACAATGAGCAGTTCTTC | CASNRDRRDNEQFF
TRBJ2-3 | TRBD1 | . | TRBV30 | TGTGCCTGGAGAGCAGAAGGGACAGGGGAGTATTTT | CAWRAEGTGEYF
TRBJ1-2 | . | . | TRBV7-9 | TGTGCCAGCAGCTTAGAGACAGACTATGGCTACACCTTC | CASSLETDYGYTF
TRBJ1-1 | . | . | TRBV9 | TGTGCCAGCAGCGTAGCTAGGGGCGACACTGAAGCTTTCTTT | CASSVARGDTEAFF
TRBJ1-2 | TRBD1 | . | TRBV10-3 | TGTGCCATCAGTTCCGGACAGGGAAACTATGGCTACACCTTC | CAISSGQGNYGYTF
TRBJ2-1 | TRBD1 | . | TRBV19 | TGTGCCAGTAAAAGGGACAGCTCCTACAATGAGCAGTTCTTC | CASKRDSSYNEQFF
TRBJ2-7 | . | . | TRBV5-1 | TGCGCCAGCAGCTTTACTGTCCGAACAGGGGAGGACTACGAGCAGTACTTC | CASSFTVRTGEDYEQYF
TRBJ2-1 | . | . | TRBV24-1 | TGTGCCACCAGGCCGGCCAGGGGCGATTACAATGAGCAGTTCTTC | CATRPARGDYNEQFF
TRBJ1-2 | TRBD1 | . | TRBV19 | TGTGCCAGTAGTCTCGGACAGGGGGGCTCTGGCTACACCTTC | CASSLGQGGSGYTF
TRBJ2-7 | TRBD1 | . | TRBV25-1 | TGTGCCAGCAGTGAAGGGGACAGGGCCCACGAGCAGTACTTC | CASSEGDRAHEQYF
TRBJ2-7 | . | . | TRBV5-6 | TGTGCCAGCAGCTTGGCCTCGGTAGGGGACGAGCAGTACTTC | CASSLASVGDEQYF
TRBJ1-2 | TRBD1 | . | TRBV2 | TGTGCCAGCAGGGATCCCCTCAGGGGGACCTACTATGGCTACACCTTC | CASRDPLRGTYYGYTF
TRBJ1-6 | TRBD1 | few | TRBV30 | TGTGCCTGGAGTGTAAGGGGACAGGGGAGTTCACCCCTCCACTTT | CAWSVRGQGSSPLHF
TRBJ1-2 | TRBD1 | . | TRBV19 | TGTGCCAGTAGTACGACAGGGCCCGGGATCTATGGCTACACCTTC | CASSTTGPGIYGYTF
TRBJ2-7 | . | once | TRBV28 | TGTGCCAGCAGTTTGACACTCCAGAGCTCCTACGAGCAGTACTTC | CASSLTLQSSYEQYF
TRBJ2-3 | TRBD2 | . | TRBV25-1 | TGTGCCAGCAGTGCAAGCGGGGCGACCACAGATACGCAGTATTTT | CASSASGATTDTQYF
TRBJ1-1 | TRBD1 | . | TRBV29-1 | TGCAGCGTACACAGGGGAAACACTGAAGCTTTCTTT | CSVHRGNTEAFF
TRBJ1-4 | . | . | TRBV21-1 | TGTGCCAGCAGCTCCCGGGACTACTGTGAAAAACTGTTTTTT | CASSSRDYCEKLFF
TRBJ1-4 | TRBD1 | once | TRBV28 | TGTGCCAGCAGTGGCGCTCAGGGGGCGAATGAAAAACTGTTTTTT | CASSGAQGANEKLFF